The rows below give T cell receptor beta chains drawn from one sample of a study of blood T cell repertoires in COVID-19. Data came from immunoSEQ multiplex PCR; TCRdb stores just in-frame clones and leaves some out. The repertoire holds hundreds of thousands of clones, about 88% seen once, with about 6.7% in the top ten. Input material: peripheral blood. The receptors stem from a woman aged 65 to 85 with COVID-19, enrolled during active disease. Both conserved end residues are part of each CDR3. A D gene is named only where the DNA matches it firmly. Clone size appears in some rows only: once, few, many, or a class for an expanded clone.

clone size: NA
J gene: TRBJ1-6
D gene: TRBD1
V gene: TRBV27
CDR3 protein: CAVRQGFNSPLHF
CDR3 DNA: TGTGCCGTTCGACAGGGATTTAATTCACCCCTCCACTTT

clone size: once
J gene: TRBJ2-7
D gene: TRBD2
V gene: TRBV6-2/TRBV6-3
CDR3 protein: CASSRSGGTSEQYF
CDR3 DNA: TGTGCCAGCAGCAGATCGGGGGGTACTTCCGAGCAGTACTTC

clone size: NA
J gene: TRBJ1-1
D gene: TRBD1
V gene: TRBV6-5
CDR3 protein: CASGDRGNTEAFF
CDR3 DNA: TGTGCCAGCGGGGACAGGGGGAACACTGAAGCTTTCTTT

clone size: NA
J gene: TRBJ2-2
D gene: TRBD1
V gene: TRBV19
CDR3 protein: CASIRGQNTGELFF
CDR3 DNA: TGTGCCAGTATCAGGGGGCAAAACACCGGGGAGCTGTTTTTT

clone size: NA
J gene: TRBJ1-1
D gene: NA
V gene: TRBV6-6
CDR3 protein: CASRTQNTEAFF
CDR3 DNA: TGTGCCAGCAGGACACAGAACACTGAAGCTTTCTTT

clone size: NA
J gene: TRBJ2-5
D gene: NA
V gene: TRBV21-1
CDR3 protein: CASSKGGGCRPQETQYF
CDR3 DNA: TGTGCCAGCAGCAAAGGCGGGGGGTGCCGCCCCCAAGAGACCCAGTACTTC

clone size: NA
J gene: TRBJ1-4
D gene: TRBD1
V gene: TRBV27
CDR3 protein: CASARQGAQEATNEKLFF
CDR3 DNA: TGTGCCAGCGCTCGACAGGGGGCGCAGGAGGCAACTAATGAAAAACTGTTTTTT

clone size: NA
J gene: TRBJ1-1
D gene: TRBD1
V gene: TRBV29-1
CDR3 protein: CSVGRTGEVNTEAFF
CDR3 DNA: TGCAGCGTTGGGAGGACAGGAGAAGTGAACACTGAAGCTTTCTTT

clone size: NA
J gene: TRBJ1-1
D gene: TRBD1
V gene: TRBV5-6
CDR3 protein: CASSRDRGRTFF
CDR3 DNA: TGTGCCAGCAGCCGGGACAGGGGTCGGACTTTCTTT

clone size: NA
J gene: TRBJ2-7
D gene: TRBD1
V gene: TRBV11-2
CDR3 protein: CASSLDGTGYEQYF
CDR3 DNA: TGTGCCAGCAGCTTAGACGGGACAGGCTACGAGCAGTACTTC

clone size: NA
J gene: TRBJ1-1
D gene: NA
V gene: TRBV20-1
CDR3 protein: CSARDSEAFF
CDR3 DNA: TGCAGTGCCAGGGACTCTGAAGCTTTCTTT

clone size: NA
J gene: TRBJ1-1
D gene: NA
V gene: TRBV10-1
CDR3 protein: CASSEARTNTEAFF
CDR3 DNA: TGCGCCAGCAGTGAGGCCAGAACGAACACTGAAGCTTTCTTT

clone size: many
J gene: TRBJ2-7
D gene: NA
V gene: TRBV7-2
CDR3 protein: CASSPADRTNEQYF
CDR3 DNA: TGTGCCAGCAGCCCAGCTGACAGGACCAACGAGCAGTACTTC

clone size: NA
J gene: TRBJ2-5
D gene: TRBD1
V gene: TRBV7-3
CDR3 protein: CASSATGGGETQYF
CDR3 DNA: TGTGCCAGCAGCGCGACAGGGGGAGGGGAGACCCAGTACTTC

clone size: NA
J gene: TRBJ1-2
D gene: NA
V gene: TRBV3-1/TRBV3-2
CDR3 protein: CASSQDSGIDGYTF
CDR3 DNA: TGTGCCAGCAGCCAAGATTCAGGGATCGATGGCTACACCTTC

clone size: NA
J gene: TRBJ1-1
D gene: NA
V gene: TRBV6-2/TRBV6-3
CDR3 protein: CASSPSQGQVNTEAFF
CDR3 DNA: TGTGCCAGCAGCCCTTCCCAGGGGCAGGTCAACACTGAAGCTTTCTTT

clone size: NA
J gene: TRBJ1-2
D gene: NA
V gene: TRBV7-9
CDR3 protein: CASSPTPGGRAGYTF
CDR3 DNA: TGTGCCAGCAGCCCGACCCCTGGGGGCAGGGCGGGCTACACCTTC

clone size: NA
J gene: TRBJ1-2
D gene: NA
V gene: TRBV29-1
CDR3 protein: CSVPYNTF
CDR3 DNA: TGCAGCGTTCCTTATAACACCTTC

clone size: NA
J gene: TRBJ2-2
D gene: TRBD1
V gene: TRBV4-1
CDR3 protein: CASSRGQGRLTGELFF
CDR3 DNA: TGCGCCAGCAGCCGCGGACAGGGCAGGCTCACCGGGGAGCTGTTTTTT

clone size: NA
J gene: TRBJ1-2
D gene: NA
V gene: TRBV12-3/TRBV12-4
CDR3 protein: CASTMTGAYGYTF
CDR3 DNA: TGTGCCAGCACCATGACAGGCGCCTATGGCTACACCTTC

clone size: NA
J gene: TRBJ1-1
D gene: NA
V gene: TRBV11-2
CDR3 protein: CASSLDTEAFF
CDR3 DNA: TGTGCCAGCAGCCTCGACACTGAAGCTTTCTTT

clone size: NA
J gene: TRBJ1-5
D gene: TRBD1
V gene: TRBV19
CDR3 protein: CASSGRTGGSNQPQHF
CDR3 DNA: TGTGCCAGTAGTGGACGAACAGGGGGAAGCAATCAGCCCCAGCATTTT

clone size: NA
J gene: TRBJ2-5
D gene: NA
V gene: TRBV3-1/TRBV3-2
CDR3 protein: CASSQGGSPFQETQYF
CDR3 DNA: TGTGCCAGCAGCCAAGGTGGTAGCCCCTTCCAAGAGACCCAGTACTTC

clone size: NA
J gene: TRBJ2-3
D gene: TRBD2
V gene: TRBV5-6
CDR3 protein: CASSPMQRGGNTDTQYF
CDR3 DNA: TGTGCCAGCAGCCCGATGCAGCGGGGGGGGAATACAGATACGCAGTATTTT

clone size: few
J gene: TRBJ1-4
D gene: TRBD1
V gene: TRBV4-1
CDR3 protein: CASSYNPGQNDEKLFF
CDR3 DNA: TGCGCCAGCAGCTATAACCCGGGACAGAACGATGAAAAACTGTTTTTT

clone size: many
J gene: TRBJ2-5
D gene: TRBD2
V gene: TRBV3-1/TRBV3-2
CDR3 protein: CASSTGASGVETQYF
CDR3 DNA: TGTGCCAGCAGCACGGGCGCTAGCGGGGTAGAGACCCAGTACTTC

clone size: NA
J gene: TRBJ2-3
D gene: TRBD2
V gene: TRBV6-4
CDR3 protein: CASGAGGSTDTQYF
CDR3 DNA: TGTGCCAGCGGAGCGGGGGGAAGCACAGATACGCAGTATTTT

clone size: NA
J gene: TRBJ2-4
D gene: NA
V gene: TRBV15
CDR3 protein: CATSPGGRNIQYF
CDR3 DNA: TGTGCCACCAGTCCTGGGGGGAGAAACATTCAGTACTTC

clone size: NA
J gene: TRBJ2-1
D gene: NA
V gene: TRBV6-2/TRBV6-3
CDR3 protein: CASTPGAFQGEQFF
CDR3 DNA: TGTGCCAGCACCCCTGGGGCATTCCAGGGTGAGCAGTTCTTC

clone size: NA
J gene: TRBJ2-7
D gene: TRBD1
V gene: TRBV27
CDR3 protein: CASQFGTDPYEQYF
CDR3 DNA: TGTGCCAGCCAGTTCGGGACAGATCCCTACGAGCAGTACTTC

clone size: NA
J gene: TRBJ2-5
D gene: NA
V gene: TRBV5-1
CDR3 protein: CASSYLERDQETQYF
CDR3 DNA: TGCGCCAGCAGCTATCTTGAACGGGACCAAGAGACCCAGTACTTC

clone size: NA
J gene: TRBJ1-4
D gene: NA
V gene: TRBV15
CDR3 protein: CATSRAAGASNEKLFF
CDR3 DNA: TGTGCCACCAGCAGAGCGGCGGGCGCTAGTAATGAAAAACTGTTTTTT

clone size: NA
J gene: TRBJ1-5
D gene: NA
V gene: TRBV7-9
CDR3 protein: CASSLDPGGGQPQHF
CDR3 DNA: TGTGCCAGCAGCTTAGACCCCGGGGGAGGTCAGCCCCAGCATTTT

clone size: NA
J gene: TRBJ2-3
D gene: NA
V gene: TRBV9
CDR3 protein: CASSVDLAGDTQYF
CDR3 DNA: TGTGCCAGCAGCGTAGATTTGGCGGGAGATACGCAGTATTTT

clone size: NA
J gene: TRBJ2-5
D gene: TRBD2
V gene: TRBV3-1/TRBV3-2
CDR3 protein: CASSQQTSGDQETQYF
CDR3 DNA: TGTGCCAGCAGCCAACAGACTAGCGGGGATCAAGAGACCCAGTACTTC

clone size: few
J gene: TRBJ2-7
D gene: TRBD1
V gene: TRBV3-1/TRBV3-2
CDR3 protein: CASSFDRGYEQYF
CDR3 DNA: TGTGCCAGCAGCTTCGACAGGGGCTACGAGCAGTACTTC

clone size: NA
J gene: TRBJ2-5
D gene: NA
V gene: TRBV5-6
CDR3 protein: CASSLAGDAVGSQYF
CDR3 DNA: TGTGCCAGCAGCTTGGCCGGAGATGCTGTGGGGAGCCAGTACTTC

clone size: NA
J gene: TRBJ2-1
D gene: TRBD2
V gene: TRBV27
CDR3 protein: CASRFGWGGSYNEQFF
CDR3 DNA: TGTGCCAGCCGCTTCGGTTGGGGGGGCTCCTACAATGAGCAGTTCTTC

clone size: NA
J gene: TRBJ1-1
D gene: NA
V gene: TRBV30
CDR3 protein: CAWSRDVRVKAEAFF
CDR3 DNA: TGTGCCTGGAGTAGAGACGTCCGGGTAAAGGCTGAAGCTTTCTTT

clone size: NA
J gene: TRBJ1-2
D gene: NA
V gene: TRBV5-1
CDR3 protein: CASSFGAGTPYGYTF
CDR3 DNA: TGCGCCAGCAGCTTCGGGGCCGGGACACCGTATGGCTACACCTTC

clone size: once
J gene: TRBJ2-2
D gene: NA
V gene: TRBV4-1
CDR3 protein: CASSQVFRVGAPGELFF
CDR3 DNA: TGCGCCAGCAGCCAAGTATTTCGGGTTGGGGCTCCCGGGGAGCTGTTTTTT

clone size: NA
J gene: TRBJ2-7
D gene: TRBD2
V gene: TRBV19
CDR3 protein: CASSIGGLATHEQYF
CDR3 DNA: TGTGCCAGTAGTATTGGTGGACTAGCAACCCACGAGCAGTACTTC

clone size: NA
J gene: TRBJ2-5
D gene: TRBD2
V gene: TRBV4-1
CDR3 protein: CASSLRRGGEETQYF
CDR3 DNA: TGCGCCAGCAGCCTCCGGCGGGGAGGGGAGGAGACCCAGTACTTC

clone size: few
J gene: TRBJ2-7
D gene: TRBD2
V gene: TRBV2
CDR3 protein: CASSASGTTSYEQYF
CDR3 DNA: TGTGCCAGCAGCGCCTCCGGGACTACCTCCTACGAGCAGTACTTC

clone size: NA
J gene: TRBJ2-5
D gene: NA
V gene: TRBV7-9
CDR3 protein: CASSPGQLIQETQYF
CDR3 DNA: TGTGCCAGCAGCCCTGGACAGCTAATACAAGAGACCCAGTACTTC

clone size: NA
J gene: TRBJ1-6
D gene: TRBD1
V gene: TRBV19
CDR3 protein: CASRAWDRSYNSPLHF
CDR3 DNA: TGTGCCAGTAGAGCATGGGACAGAAGCTATAATTCACCCCTCCACTTT

clone size: NA
J gene: TRBJ2-5
D gene: NA
V gene: TRBV4-1
CDR3 protein: CASSQDPHGTQYF
CDR3 DNA: TGCGCCAGCAGCCAAGACCCCCACGGGACCCAGTACTTC

clone size: NA
J gene: TRBJ2-6
D gene: NA
V gene: TRBV20-1
CDR3 protein: CSASGGPFSGANVLTF
CDR3 DNA: TGCAGTGCTAGTGGGGGCCCCTTTTCTGGGGCCAACGTCCTGACTTTC

clone size: NA
J gene: TRBJ2-2
D gene: TRBD2
V gene: TRBV6-2/TRBV6-3
CDR3 protein: CASSYDPRRGGATGELFF
CDR3 DNA: TGTGCCAGCAGTTACGACCCGAGGCGCGGGGGGGCCACCGGGGAGCTGTTTTTT

clone size: NA
J gene: TRBJ1-1
D gene: TRBD1
V gene: TRBV6-5
CDR3 protein: CASSPGTAMNTEAFF
CDR3 DNA: TGTGCCAGCAGCCCGGGGACAGCAATGAACACTGAAGCTTTCTTT

clone size: NA
J gene: TRBJ2-3
D gene: TRBD2
V gene: TRBV6-2/TRBV6-3
CDR3 protein: CASSYSSGGPPSTDTQYF
CDR3 DNA: TGTGCCAGCAGTTACTCGAGCGGGGGTCCCCCGAGCACAGATACGCAGTATTTT

clone size: NA
J gene: TRBJ1-2
D gene: TRBD1
V gene: TRBV10-3
CDR3 protein: CAITGTAANYGYTF
CDR3 DNA: TGTGCCATCACTGGGACAGCAGCTAACTATGGCTACACCTTC